The source of this T cell receptor (beta chain) is a study of shared clonotypes between healthy human individuals. Notes on the study in general: Generation of non-shared clonotypes was less probable than generation of clonotypes shared by all four donors. Roughly 5% of naive CD4 clonotypes were shared across a few donors.

Comment on this clone: What it binds is not known.

The method was immunoSEQ multiplex PCR; TCRdb's version includes in-frame clones alone and lacks a portion of them. The table has about 980,000 clones, over 60% seen once. The CDR3 runs 16 residues. V trimming: 1 base; J trimming: 0 bases; junction bases outside the gene matches: 9. Germline V gene lookup returns CDR1 SQVTM and CDR2 ANQGSEA. This sequence joins TRBV29-1 and TRBJ2-7; 7 nucleotides match TRBD2. This clonotype was obtained from a young man in good health. What was sequenced was memory CD4+ T cells sorted from blood. Subset specified: CD45RA-negative fraction. This chain's CDR3 is CSVEGEGKASSYEQYF. The CDR3 nucleotides read TGCAGCGTTGAAGGGGAGGGGAAAGCCAGCTCCTACGAGCAGTACTTC.